This note documents a single TCR beta chain sequence. Reverse transcribed after extraction, RNA yielded cDNA as the sequencing template. The assay was immunoSEQ multiplex PCR, and TCRdb's table has in-frame clones only and misses some. The sample carries 110,000 to 150,000 clones, 82% recorded once. V lost 6 bases and J lost 5, with 17 bases in between. Per the germline V gene, CDR1 is MNHNY and CDR2 is SVGAGI (reference sequence). The CDR3 runs 14 residues. Noted treatment: oral pan-JAK inhibitor, 5-10 mg twice daily. This specimen belongs to a study of CD8+ T cells in alopecia areata. As for the study in general: In an open-label trial, patients got 5 to 10 mg tofacitinib twice daily.

The source of this sequence is a human donor with alopecia areata. The chain has TRBV6-6 and TRBJ2-7, with D possibly matching TRBD1 (7 bases). Here the sequenced sample was CD8+ T cells sorted from blood, taken at week 4, from a patient treated with tofacitinib. This CDR3 is CASSQQGTWDEQYF. The CDR3 DNA sequence: TGTGCCAGCAGCCAACAGGGGACTTGGGACGAGCAGTACTTC.